The 18 T cell receptor beta chains presented below share a single source sample, sequenced in a study of blood T cell repertoires in COVID-19. The method was immunoSEQ multiplex PCR; TCRdb's version includes in-frame clones alone and lacks a portion of them. The table has some 150,000 clones, 60% to 80% seen once. Sequencing was performed on PBMCs or T cells enriched from blood (not recorded which). These receptors all stem from a woman in her forties or fifties who had recovered from COVID-19.

The chain joins TRBV5-4 to TRBJ1-3; 10 nucleotides line up with TRBD1. The CDR3 is 16 amino acids. Germline values: CDR1 SGHNT, CDR2 YYREEE (reference sequence). The V segment lost 0 bases and the J segment 4 bases; nucleotides outside the gene matches: 4. This CDR3 is CASSLAGQGLGNTIYF. DNA for the CDR3: TGTGCCAGCAGCTTGGCGGGACAGGGGCTCGGAAACACCATATATTTT. The variable domain in full, completed from reference TRBV5-4 and TRBJ1-3, reads ETGVTQSPTHLIKTRGQQVTLRCSSQSGHNTVSWYQQALGQGPQFIFQYYREEENGRGNFPPRFSGLQFPNYSSELNVNALELDDSALYLCASSLAGQGLGNTIYFGEGSWLTVV.

CDR3 DNA: TGTGCCATCAGGGCGGAAGCCTACGAGCAGTACTTC. This codes for CAIRAEAYEQYF. This chain uses TRBV10-3 with TRBJ2-7; D gene uncertain. Deletions cut 6 bases from V and 2 bases from J, with 8 bases between. Germline CDR1 reads ENHRY; CDR2 reads SYGVKD. The CDR3 length is 12 residues.

J is TRBJ2-1 and V is TRBV11-2; maybe TRBD1 (6 bases). Trimming removed 5 bases at V and 2 bases at J, with 19 bases between. Germline V gene data show CDR1 as SGHAT and CDR2 as FQNNGV. The CDR3 totals 17 residues. The CDR3 DNA sequence: TGTGCCAGCAGCGTTAATACAGGGTTTGGGACCTACAATGAGCAGTTCTTC. It codes for CASSVNTGFGTYNEQFF.

The chain couples TRBV14 to TRBJ2-1; 13 bases line up with TRBD2. The J segment lost 9 bases and the V segment lost 5 bases, leaving 4 bases of the junction unmatched. CDR1 and CDR2 from the germline V gene are SGHDN and FVKESK. The CDR3 runs 14 residues. In nucleotides, the CDR3 is TGTGCCAGCAGCGGACTAGCGGGAGTCCTTGAGCAGTTCTTC. Residues: CASSGLAGVLEQFF. Based on the CDR3 plus reference TRBV14 and TRBJ2-1, the full variable domain is EAGVTQFPSHSVIEKGQTVTLRCDPISGHDNLYWYRRVMGKEIKFLLHFVKESKQDESGMPNNRFLAERTGGTYSTLKVQPAELEDSGVYFCASSGLAGVLEQFFGPGTRLTVL.

This chain connects TRBV28 to TRBJ2-3, with 9 positions matching TRBD2. Unmatched junction bases numbered 11, after V lost 6 bases and J lost 4 bases. The V gene's germline CDR1 is MDHEN and CDR2 SYDVKM. This CDR3 has 16 residues. CDR3 region: CASSRQGGGAADTQYF. For the CDR3, the DNA is TGTGCCAGCAGCCGACAGGGCGGGGGGGCGGCAGATACGCAGTATTTT.

This clone was found many times. This chain uses TRBV3-1 (or the pseudogene TRBV3-2) with TRBJ1-1; no clear D. Germline V gene data show CDR1 as LGHDT and CDR2 as YNNKEL (reference sequence). This CDR3 contains 14 residues. V was cut by 4 bases and J by 6 bases, with 15 bases left in between. The CDR3 loop reads CASSLGTPSAEAFF. As DNA, the CDR3 is TGTGCCAGCAGCCTGGGCACTCCTAGCGCTGAAGCTTTCTTT.

The sample holds one count of this clone. This chain uses TRBV6-5 with TRBJ2-5; 9 bases align to TRBD1. V gave up 10 bases and J gave up 5 bases; unmatched junction bases: 11. Germline V CDR1 and CDR2: MNHEY, SVGAGI. This CDR3 has 14 amino acids. CDR3 residues: CATGATGGRETQYF. The CDR3 DNA sequence: TGTGCCACTGGGGCTACAGGGGGCCGGGAGACCCAGTACTTC.

This clone turned up a few times. The rearrangement uses TRBV28 and TRBJ1-5; 7 bases align to TRBD1. V dropped 5 bases and J dropped 7; count of bases not matched to a gene: 8. From germline, CDR1 is MDHEN and CDR2 SYDVKM. CDR3 length: 14 amino acids. CDR3 loop: CASSGQVHSQPQHF. CDR3 in DNA: TGTGCCAGCAGTGGACAGGTTCATTCCCAGCCCCAGCATTTT.

The chain has TRBV18 and TRBJ2-7; TRBD2 agrees at 9 bases. CDR1 and CDR2 (germline): KGHSH, LQKENI. There are 15 residues in the CDR3. After removal of 4 bases from V and 1 base from J, the junction contained 5 bases not matched to a gene. The CDR3 loop is CASSLSGGVSYEQYF. Written as DNA, the CDR3 is TGTGCCAGCTCACTTAGCGGGGGCGTTTCCTACGAGCAGTACTTC.

The chain uses TRBV18 and TRBJ1-4; 7 bases are a match to TRBD1. The V gene end was trimmed by 6 bases and the J gene end by 1 base; junction bases not matched to a gene: 5. CDR3 length equals 15 residues. Germline assignment: CDR1 KGHSH and CDR2 LQKENI. CDR3 sequence: CASSPGGKTNEKLFF. For the CDR3, the DNA is TGTGCCAGCTCGCCAGGGGGGAAAACTAATGAAAAACTGTTTTTT.

The chain carries TRBV7-2 and TRBJ2-5; 9 bases agree with TRBD2. V gave up 3 bases and J gave up 5 bases; unmatched junction bases: 7. Looked up from germline, CDR1 is SGHTA and CDR2 is FQGNSA. The CDR3 is 15 residues long. The CDR3 loop is CASSFLSGRSETQYF. CDR3 nucleotide sequence: TGTGCCAGCAGCTTCCTTAGCGGGAGAAGTGAGACCCAGTACTTC.

This chain links TRBV5-5 with TRBJ2-2, with 7 bases identical to TRBD2. V gave up 4 bases and J gave up 4 bases; unmatched junction bases: 4. This CDR3 has 14 amino acids. The V gene's germline CDR1 is SGHKS and CDR2 YYEKEE (reference sequence). For the CDR3, the DNA is TGTGCCAGCAGCGAGGGGAGGGGCACCGGGGAGCTGTTTTTT. Translated, it gives CASSEGRGTGELFF.

The chain carries TRBV14 and TRBJ1-6, with no clear D. With 3 bases removed from V and 10 bases from J, the gap between germline ends came to 4 bases. The CDR3 spans 11 residues. CDR1 is SGHDN and CDR2 is FVKESK in the germline V gene. The CDR3 loop reads CASSQGSPLHF. The CDR3, as DNA: TGTGCCAGCAGCCAGGGCTCACCCCTCCACTTT.

The chain is built from TRBV27 and TRBJ2-3, with TRBD2 matching over 15 bases. The CDR3 is 16 amino acids. Germline lookup yields CDR1 MNHEY and CDR2 SMNVEV (reference sequence). Trimming cost V 6 bases and J 7 bases; bases outside gene matches: 8. The CDR3 region is CASSRGLAGGPYTQYF. In nucleotides, the CDR3 is TGTGCCAGCAGCCGCGGACTAGCGGGAGGGCCGTATACGCAGTATTTT.

The chain couples TRBV5-6 to TRBJ2-7; D is unclear. Germline V gene sequence: CDR1 SGHDT, CDR2 YYEEEE. CDR3 length: 14 amino acids. V was shortened by 0 bases and J by 4 bases, with 11 bases between the two germline ends. In DNA, the CDR3 is TGTGCCAGCAGCTTGGTGTCAACCCGGTACGAGCAGTACTTC. Protein: CASSLVSTRYEQYF.

The chain combines TRBV4-2 with TRBJ2-1, with 7 bases lining up with TRBD2. Germline values: CDR1 LGHNA, CDR2 YNFKEQ. V dropped 5 bases and J dropped 7; count of bases not matched to a gene: 8. This CDR3 spans 14 amino acids. CDR3 region: CASSARGGGNEQFF. The CDR3, as DNA: TGTGCCAGCAGCGCCCGCGGGGGTGGGAATGAGCAGTTCTTC.

The rearrangement uses TRBV5-1 and TRBJ2-2, with D maybe TRBD1 (5 bases). This CDR3 spans 15 amino acids. The V end lost 6 bases, the J end lost 2 bases, and 14 bases lay between the germline ends. Germline V gene data show CDR1 as SGHRS and CDR2 as YFSETQ. The DNA of the CDR3 is TGCGCCAGCACGATGGACATAACCAACACCGGGGAGCTGTTTTTT. It encodes CASTMDITNTGELFF.

The chain links TRBV11-2 to TRBJ1-5; D remains ambiguous. The CDR3 extends over 14 amino acids. The V gene's germline CDR1 is SGHAT and CDR2 FQNNGV. Trimming cost V 5 bases and J 5 bases, with 13 bases left between them. CDR3 protein: CASSRTGRDQPQHF. The CDR3 region has the DNA TGTGCCAGCAGCCGAACCGGGAGGGATCAGCCCCAGCATTTT.